The source of this T cell receptor beta chain is a study of blood T cell repertoires in COVID-19. For the study at large: Sources were T cells, B-cell-depleted T cells, or PBMCs; the material itself was cDNA or gDNA.

Those designated as exposed participants met a COVID-19 case within 2 weeks before study entry. Method: immunoSEQ multiplex PCR; TCRdb's copy keeps in-frame clones and lacks some. The sample carries 250,000 to 300,000 clones, 80% to 90% recorded once. The sequencing sample was made of PBMCs or T cells enriched from blood (not recorded which). The sequence came from a woman aged 45-60 years who had been exposed to COVID-19.

In DNA, the CDR3 is TGTGCCAGCAGTTACTCGATGGGCGTGGGACTAGCTTACGAGCAGTACTTC. Translating it yields CASSYSMGVGLAYEQYF. This chain links TRBV6-2 or TRBV6-3 with TRBJ2-7, with 9 bases aligning to TRBD2. The V and J ends lost 0 bases and 4 bases, in that order; junction bases with no gene match: 10. Germline V gene data show CDR1 as MNHEY and CDR2 as SVGEGT. The CDR3 totals 17 residues.